Listed here are 31 T cell receptor beta chains from one sample, sequenced in a study of blood T cell repertoires in COVID-19. Profiling relied on immunoSEQ multiplex PCR, and the TCRdb table lists in-frame clones only, not all of them. The sample yields about 110,000 clones, approximately 84% seen once. Sequencing was carried out using peripheral blood. Receptors were obtained from a human donor in a cohort sampled during active COVID-19.

V is TRBV9 and J is TRBJ2-3; 7 bases match TRBD2. The CDR3 runs to 15 residues. The germline CDR1 and CDR2 sequences are SGDLS and YYNGEE. V was clipped by 0 bases and J by 3 bases; unmatched bases: 4. The chain's CDR3 is CASSVDGGGTDTQYF. In DNA, the CDR3 is TGTGCCAGCAGCGTAGATGGCGGGGGAACAGATACGCAGTATTTT.

This chain connects TRBV2 to TRBJ1-2; D remains unclear. Germline CDR1 SNHLY, CDR2 FYNNEI. The length of the CDR3 is 11 residues. V lost 5 bases, J lost 4 bases, and 5 bases lay in between. The CDR3 DNA sequence: TGTGCCAGCAGTTACAGCTATGGCTACACCTTC. Residues: CASSYSYGYTF.

This chain joins TRBV5-4 and TRBJ1-2; no firm D call. CDR1 and CDR2 from the germline V gene are SGHNT and YYREEE (reference sequence). Deletions cut 0 bases from V and 4 bases from J, with 13 bases between. The CDR3 is made up of 15 amino acids. DNA for the CDR3: TGTGCCAGCAGCTTGGGAGAGGGATCCATCTATGGCTACACCTTC. Translating gives CASSLGEGSIYGYTF. Combining the CDR3 with reference TRBV5-4 and TRBJ1-2 gives the whole variable domain ETGVTQSPTHLIKTRGQQVTLRCSSQSGHNTVSWYQQALGQGPQFIFQYYREEENGRGNFPPRFSGLQFPNYSSELNVNALELDDSALYLCASSLGEGSIYGYTFGSGTRLTVV.

The chain employs TRBV7-9 and TRBJ2-1; TRBD2 matches 13 bases. Losses at the gene ends were 5 bases for V and 1 base for J; bases not matched to a gene: 5. The CDR3 spans 17 residues. CDR1 is SEHNR and CDR2 is FQNEAQ in the germline V gene (reference sequence). CDR3 amino acids: CASSTTSGRVSYNEQFF. CDR3 DNA: TGTGCCAGCAGCACAACTAGCGGGAGGGTTTCCTACAATGAGCAGTTCTTC.

The chain links TRBV5-1 to TRBJ2-1; 7 bases agree with TRBD1. The V segment lost 1 base and the J segment 7 bases; nucleotides outside the gene matches: 8. Looked up from germline, CDR1 is SGHRS and CDR2 is YFSETQ. The CDR3 has 15 residues. The CDR3 protein is CASSLTDRVGNEQFF. The DNA for the CDR3 is TGCGCCAGCAGCTTGACCGACAGGGTAGGGAATGAGCAGTTCTTC.

This clone was picked up a small number of times. The chain recombines TRBV6-5 with TRBJ2-7, with D possibly TRBD1 on 5 matching bases. Per germline, CDR1 MNHEY and CDR2 SVGAGI. The CDR3 spans 14 residues. V lost 4 bases to trimming and J lost 1 base, with 11 bases between them. The CDR3 DNA is TGTGCCAGCAGTTCGCATCGACAGTCCTACGAGCAGTACTTC. Residues: CASSSHRQSYEQYF.

The CDR3 sequence is CASSLNAGQETQYF. The CDR3 nucleotides read TGTGCCAGCAGCTTAAACGCCGGTCAAGAGACCCAGTACTTC. The chain carries TRBV7-3 and TRBJ2-5; D uncertain. Germline-derived CDR1 and CDR2 are SGHTA and FQGTGA. The CDR3 covers 14 residues. V was pared by 1 base and J by 2 bases, with 8 bases between.

This sequence joins TRBV6-1 and TRBJ2-6, with 7 bases identical to TRBD1. CDR1 is MNHNS, CDR2 SASEGT, per germline. The junction had 1 base not matched to a gene; V was cut back by 0 bases and J by 2 bases. The CDR3 is made up of 16 amino acids. CDR3 nucleotides: TGTGCCAGCAGTGAAGCGCAGGGGGCTGGGGCCAACGTCCTGACTTTC. It yields the protein CASSEAQGAGANVLTF.

The sample holds one count of this clone. The chain links TRBV3-1 (or the pseudogene TRBV3-2) to TRBJ1-1; D gene unclear. The CDR3 runs to 12 residues. Trimming removed 0 bases at V and 7 bases at J, with 6 bases between. Germline V CDR1 and CDR2: LGHDT, YNNKEL (reference sequence). DNA for the CDR3: TGTGCCAGCAGCCAAGAAAAACTTGAAGCTTTCTTT. Its translation: CASSQEKLEAFF.

This clone was observed a few times. This sequence joins TRBV7-9 and TRBJ1-5, with D hard to call. Trimming shortened V by 0 bases and J by 1 base, and 7 bases separated the two germline ends. CDR3 length equals 15 residues. CDR1 is SEHNR and CDR2 is FQNEAQ in the germline V gene (reference sequence). CDR3 amino acids: CASSLATGSNQPQHF. CDR3 bases: TGTGCCAGCAGCTTAGCTACGGGGAGCAATCAGCCCCAGCATTTT.

The chain is built from TRBV27 and TRBJ2-3; D perhaps matches TRBD1 (6 bases). V was cut by 9 bases and J by 3 bases, with 16 bases left in between. Germline CDR1 MNHEY, CDR2 SMNVEV (reference sequence). The CDR3 contains 14 residues. This CDR3 reads CARTPRGMTDTQYF. The CDR3 DNA reads as TGTGCCAGGACCCCCAGGGGCATGACAGATACGCAGTATTTT.

The chain has TRBV5-1 and TRBJ2-3; TRBD1 agrees at 8 bases. Trimming removed 3 bases from V and 1 base from J; junction bases left unmatched: 4. Germline V gives CDR1 SGHRS, CDR2 YFSETQ. This CDR3 contains 15 residues. In DNA form, the CDR3 reads TGCGCCAGCAGCTCACAGGGGGATCGCACAGATACGCAGTATTTT. Its translation: CASSSQGDRTDTQYF.

The gene calls are TRBV5-1 and TRBJ2-2, with 10 bases identical to TRBD1. With V trimmed by 6 bases and J by 5 bases, 7 bases remained unmatched. From germline, CDR1 is SGHRS and CDR2 YFSETQ. The CDR3 sequence is 15 residues long. In nucleotides, the CDR3 is TGCGCCAGCACGGAGACAGGGGGCAGGACCGGGGAGCTGTTTTTT. Its translation is CASTETGGRTGELFF.

This chain uses TRBV19 with TRBJ1-5, with TRBD1 matching over 8 bases. The CDR3 spans 17 residues. The germline CDR1 and CDR2 sequences are LNHDA and SQIVND (reference sequence). The J segment lost 2 bases and the V segment lost 6 bases, leaving 12 bases of the junction unmatched. CDR3 in DNA: TGTGCCAGTAGAGAAACGGCAGGGGGCATCGGCAATCAGCCCCAGCATTTT. It encodes CASRETAGGIGNQPQHF.

The rearrangement uses TRBV5-1 and TRBJ2-2; D might be TRBD1 (5 bases). The CDR3 covers 17 residues. The germline CDR1 and CDR2 sequences are SGHRS and YFSETQ. Trimming left V 1 base short and J 5 bases short, with 18 bases between. DNA for the CDR3: TGCGCCAGCAGCTTGAATACGCAAGGGGCGCGTACCGGGGAGCTGTTTTTT. Residues: CASSLNTQGARTGELFF.

Comment on this clone: The same CDR3 arises from other DNA sequences in this sample as well. The V and J genes are TRBV5-1 and TRBJ1-2, with 9 bases matching TRBD1. The CDR3 runs 13 residues. Losses at the gene ends were 4 bases for V and 4 bases for J; bases not matched to a gene: 2. CDR1 is SGHRS, CDR2 YFSETQ, per germline. The CDR3 region is CASSPDRGYGYTF. Here the CDR3 DNA reads TGCGCCAGCAGCCCGGACAGGGGCTATGGCTACACCTTC.

The chain couples TRBV6-1 to TRBJ1-5; a possible D gene is TRBD1 (5 bases). V was clipped by 3 bases and J by 5 bases, with 20 bases between them. This CDR3 spans 17 amino acids. The germline CDR1 and CDR2 sequences are MNHNS and SASEGT. For the CDR3, the DNA is TGTGCCAGCAGTGATTTTCCGGGGGTGAGAGGGGATCAGCCCCAGCATTTT. Translation gives CASSDFPGVRGDQPQHF.

V and J are TRBV18 and TRBJ1-1; 9 bases line up with TRBD1. The CDR3 has 15 residues. Germline V gene data show CDR1 as KGHSH and CDR2 as LQKENI. Trimming at V came to 3 bases and at J to 3 bases, leaving 5 bases not matched to a gene. The CDR3 nucleotides are TGTGCCAGCTCACCCACGACAGGGGGGTACACTGAAGCTTTCTTT. Its translation: CASSPTTGGYTEAFF.

This clone was seen a handful of times. The V gene is TRBV4-1, the J gene TRBJ1-1; unclear D gene. Germline values: CDR1 MGHRA, CDR2 YSYEKL. This CDR3 has 14 amino acids. The ends were cut back, 0 bases at V and 2 bases at J, with 7 bases in the middle. Here the CDR3 DNA reads TGCGCCAGCAGCCAAGAAGAGTTCAACACTGAAGCTTTCTTT. Translated, it gives CASSQEEFNTEAFF.

The chain combines TRBV5-1 with TRBJ2-5; 8 bases fit TRBD2. The J segment lost 6 bases and the V segment lost 7 bases, leaving 14 bases of the junction unmatched. This CDR3 has 15 residues. Germline-derived CDR1 and CDR2 are SGHRS and YFSETQ. The CDR3 loop is CASCILSGSGQTQYF. The CDR3 DNA reads TGCGCCAGCTGTATTTTAAGCGGGAGCGGGCAGACCCAGTACTTC.

This clone was recorded a few times. V usage is TRBV6-1 and J usage is TRBJ1-4; D is unresolved. V was cut by 2 bases and J by 5 bases, with 6 bases left in between. This CDR3 region has 13 residues. Germline V gene lookup returns CDR1 MNHNS and CDR2 SASEGT. The CDR3 spells CASSELENEKLFF. In nucleotides, the CDR3 is TGTGCCAGCAGTGAATTGGAGAATGAAAAACTGTTTTTT.

This clone was detected only a few times. The junction and the germline gene differ at one end; a read error may be behind it. The J gene is TRBJ1-3, the V gene TRBV11-2; D not resolved. Germline-derived CDR1 and CDR2 are SGHAT and FQNNGV. The length of the CDR3 is 12 residues. CDR3 DNA sequence: TGTGCCAGCAGCTTAGATAGAGGTCGGAACTCTTTT. Its protein is CASSLDRGRNSF.

The chain employs TRBV28 and TRBJ1-4, with 11 positions matching TRBD1. V lost 4 bases to trimming and J lost 10 bases; unmatched junction nucleotides: 5. Germline values: CDR1 MDHEN, CDR2 SYDVKM. The CDR3 has 14 residues. CDR3 loop: CASSWDRGRAKLFF. The CDR3 coding sequence is TGTGCCAGCAGTTGGGACAGGGGGAGGGCAAAACTGTTTTTT.

This clone turned up a few times. The chain recombines TRBV28 with TRBJ1-5; D not resolved. The CDR3 sequence is 13 residues long. CDR1 and CDR2 from the germline V gene are MDHEN and SYDVKM. The V and J ends lost 3 bases and 5 bases respectively, with 8 bases between them. Here the CDR3 DNA reads TGTGCCAGCAGTTTTTTCGGAGATCAGCCCCAGCATTTT. Translation: CASSFFGDQPQHF.

V usage is TRBV2 and J usage is TRBJ2-1; tentative D call: TRBD2 (5 bases). The germline V and J ends were trimmed by 3 bases and 1 base, with 16 bases remaining between them. Germline-derived CDR1 and CDR2 are SNHLY and FYNNEI. This CDR3 spans 17 amino acids. CDR3 sequence: CASSDSASAGSYNEQFF. The CDR3 coding sequence is TGTGCCAGCAGTGATAGCGCGTCAGCTGGGTCCTACAATGAGCAGTTCTTC.

V usage is TRBV28 and J usage is TRBJ1-5; no firm D call. The CDR3 runs 12 residues. Between the trimmed V and J ends, which lost 4 bases and 5 bases, there was a span of 6 bases. Germline assignment: CDR1 MDHEN and CDR2 SYDVKM. This CDR3 is CASSWLYQPQHF. The CDR3 DNA reads as TGTGCCAGCAGTTGGCTGTATCAGCCCCAGCATTTT.

The rearrangement uses TRBV29-1 and TRBJ1-2; D might be TRBD1 (6 bases). The germline V gene encodes CDR1 SQVTM and CDR2 ANQGSEA. CDR3 length equals 15 residues. The V end lost 6 bases, the J end lost 4 bases, and 21 bases lay between the germline ends. The CDR3, as DNA: TGCAGCGTACTACCCCGGGACATCTTGGGCTATGGCTACACCTTC. Its protein product is CSVLPRDILGYGYTF.

By frequency in the sample, this clone is medium-sized. The rearrangement uses TRBV24-1 and TRBJ2-1; 9 bases line up with TRBD2. The V and J ends lost 0 bases and 9 bases, in that order; junction bases with no gene match: 5. CDR1 is KGHDR and CDR2 is SFDVKD in the germline V gene. The CDR3 runs to 15 residues. CDR3 nucleotides: TGTGCCACCAGTGATTTGCGCGGGGGGGTTAGTGAGCAGTTCTTC. Encoded protein: CATSDLRGGVSEQFF.

This sequence joins TRBV15 and TRBJ2-3, with D uncertain. This CDR3 comprises 14 residues. V was clipped by 3 bases and J by 4 bases, with 11 bases between them. From germline, CDR1 is LNHNV and CDR2 YYDKDF (reference sequence). The CDR3, as DNA: TGTGCCACCAGCAGGGATGACTCCGCAGATACGCAGTATTTT. This translates into CATSRDDSADTQYF.

This clone appeared a few times. The chain carries TRBV28 and TRBJ1-2; TRBD1 matches 7 bases. V shed 5 bases and J 5 bases; nucleotides not matched to a gene: 11. Looked up from germline, CDR1 is MDHEN and CDR2 is SYDVKM. CDR3 length: 15 amino acids. The CDR3 is CASSQPTGARYGYTF. The CDR3 nucleotides read TGTGCCAGCAGTCAACCTACAGGGGCGAGGTATGGCTACACCTTC.

The rearrangement uses TRBV30 and TRBJ1-3, with TRBD1 matching 8 bases. J gave up 2 bases and V 5 bases, and 5 bases lay outside the gene matches. CDR1 is GTSNPN, CDR2 SVGIG, per germline (reference sequence). The CDR3 length is 14 residues. The CDR3 sequence is CAWADRGPGNTIYF. CDR3 nucleotide sequence: TGTGCCTGGGCCGACAGGGGCCCTGGAAACACCATATATTTT.